This T cell receptor (beta chain) was sequenced for a study of blood T cell repertoires in COVID-19. Study at large: Acute-phase and convalescent COVID-19 samples originated in the United States, Italy and Spain.

The CDR3 consists of 15 residues. The germline CDR1 and CDR2 sequences are MGHRA and YSYEKL. Trimming took 0 bases from V and 7 from J, leaving 15 bases between them. This clone was counted a few times. Authors' data handling: Counts of nucleated cells, estimated from reference gene primer amplification, were obtained. Generated by immunoSEQ multiplex PCR, the TCRdb table keeps only in-frame clones and is missing some. V and J calls and clone size come straight from that table; D and trimming were deduced from the DNA. The table records under 70,000 clones, around 79% of them present only once. The chain joins TRBV4-1 to TRBJ1-1, with D unresolved. The source of this sequence is a man in his 60s with acute or convalescent COVID-19. Sequencing used peripheral blood. The CDR3 nucleotides read TGCGCCAGCAGCCAAGATCAAGGAGGGCTGGGTGAAGCTTTCTTT. This gives the protein CASSQDQGGLGEAFF.